This TCR beta chain was identified in a study of TIL therapy for anti-PD-1-resistant metastatic lung cancer. The immunoSEQ assay was v3. Repertoires were generated with immunoSEQ multiplex PCR, while TCRdb's copy carries only in-frame clones and drops some. The sample has about 52,000 clones, approximately 79% seen once. The CDR3 loop spans 15 amino acids. V lost 3 bases to trimming and J lost 4 bases, with 15 bases between them. The germline V gene has CDR1 LNHDA and CDR2 SQIVND (reference sequence). The time point here: pre-treatment sample, taken before nivolumab and TIL therapy. This clone was recorded a few times.

This specimen was blood, taken at baseline. The clonotype was recovered from a woman between 25 and 80 years old with non-small cell lung cancer. V usage is TRBV19 and J usage is TRBJ1-2; tentatively, D is TRBD1 (6 bases). The CDR3 DNA is TGTGCCAGTAGTATCTGGAGAGACAGGAGCTATGGCTACACCTTC. Protein: CASSIWRDRSYGYTF.